The rows below give T cell receptor beta chains drawn from one sample of a study of OX40 agonist ivuxolimab in advanced cancers. Only in-frame clones appear in the TCRdb table, and some are missing; sequencing was by immunoSEQ multiplex PCR. The table shows around 76,000 clones, with around 81% occurring only once. The material was CD4+ or CD8+ T cells sorted from blood, obtained in a trial of the OX40 agonist ivuxolimab. The receptors come from an adult with an advanced solid tumor such as melanoma, head and neck, liver or kidney cancer. The CDR3 runs from the conserved cysteine through the conserved F or W. A D gene is named only where the DNA matches it firmly. The listing skips clone size in some rows; elsewhere it reads once, few, many or a size class.

j_call v_call clone_size d_call cdr3_nt cdr3_aa
TRBJ2-3 TRBV7-2 - - TGTGCCAGCAGCCAAGCCGGGCCTCCGACAGATACGCAGTATTTT CASSQAGPPTDTQYF
TRBJ1-5 TRBV7-6 - - TGTGCCAGCAGCTACGGGGGGCCCTCTGGGCCCCAGCATTTT CASSYGGPSGPQHF
TRBJ1-5 TRBV11-2 once - TGTGCCAGCAGCTTAGACGCGGCAAGCAATCAGCCCCAGCATTTT CASSLDAASNQPQHF
TRBJ1-1 TRBV27 once - TGTGCCAGCACCCCTAGCCTCGTAAGGACAGCGAACACTGAAGCTTTCTTT CASTPSLVRTANTEAFF
TRBJ1-2 TRBV5-1 - - TGCGCCAGCAGCTTGGAGCCAGATAACTATGGCTACACCTTC CASSLEPDNYGYTF
TRBJ2-3 TRBV19 - - TGTGCCAGTAGCCCCCTTGGCGGTAGCACAGATACGCAGTATTTT CASSPLGGSTDTQYF
TRBJ1-5 TRBV6-4 - - TGTGCCAGCAGCAACGGGGGGAATCAGCCCCAGCATTTT CASSNGGNQPQHF
TRBJ1-1 TRBV2 once - TGTGCCAGCAGTCCTCAACCCGGACAGTTTATGGTTGAAGCTTTCTTT CASSPQPGQFMVEAFF
TRBJ1-1 TRBV27 - - TGTGCCAGCAGTTGGACAATGTGGAACACTGAAGCTTTCTTT CASSWTMWNTEAFF
TRBJ1-1 TRBV18 - - TGTGCCAGCTCACCCCCGAGAGGTCCGAACACTGAAGCTTTCTTT CASSPPRGPNTEAFF
TRBJ2-1 TRBV19 - - TGTGCCAGTAGTACCCGGACCCATGACAGGATCTCCAATGAGCAGTTCTTC CASSTRTHDRISNEQFF
TRBJ2-2 TRBV11-2 few - TGTGCCAGCAGCTTAGAGCCCACCGGGGAGCTGTTTTTT CASSLEPTGELFF
TRBJ1-5 TRBV27 - - TGTGCCAGCAGTTTTCAGGGGAATCAGCCCCAGCATTTT CASSFQGNQPQHF
TRBJ2-7 TRBV27 - - TGTGCCAGCAGTTTAATCCTCGGGGGCTCCTACGAGCAGTACTTC CASSLILGGSYEQYF
TRBJ2-1 TRBV5-1 - - TGCGCCAGCAGCTTCAGCGATGAGCAGTTCTTC CASSFSDEQFF
TRBJ1-1 TRBV7-9 - TRBD1 TGTGCCAGCAGCTTGGGACAGGGGAGTGCCAGCACTGAAGCTTTCTTT CASSLGQGSASTEAFF
TRBJ2-1 TRBV6-1 - TRBD2 TGTGCCAGCAGTGAAGTAAGCGGGAGGGCCATAAATGAGCAGTTCTTC CASSEVSGRAINEQFF
TRBJ2-2 TRBV27 - - TGTGCCAGCAGTAAAACGATGGGGTCCGGGGAGCTGTTTTTT CASSKTMGSGELFF
TRBJ1-2 TRBV28 - TRBD1 TGTGCCAGCAGTTCCTTGACAGGGCGTTATGGCTACACCTTC CASSSLTGRYGYTF
TRBJ1-3 TRBV6-5 - - TGTGCCAGCAGTTACTCCGGCGGTGGAAACACCATATATTTT CASSYSGGGNTIYF
TRBJ1-2 TRBV9 - TRBD1 TGTGCCAGCAGCGTAGGACAGGGCTATGGCTACACCTTC CASSVGQGYGYTF
TRBJ1-5 TRBV19 - - TGTGCCAGTAGTATTGAAGGCAATCAGCCCCAGCATTTT CASSIEGNQPQHF
TRBJ1-2 TRBV5-6 - - TGTGCCAGCAGTTTCACTTCCATGGAGTATGGCTACACCTTC CASSFTSMEYGYTF
TRBJ2-2 TRBV11-1 - - TGTGCCAGCAGCTTAGGGGGCACCGGGGAGCTGTTTTTT CASSLGGTGELFF
TRBJ2-3 TRBV19 - - TGTGCCAGTACCTTTCGAGATACGCAGTATTTT CASTFRDTQYF
TRBJ2-7 TRBV9 - - TGTGCCAGCAGCGTAGGCCCGACGGGGGCAACCTACGAGCAGTACTTC CASSVGPTGATYEQYF
TRBJ2-3 TRBV2 - TRBD1 TGTGCCAGCAGTCCGGGACAGGGTTGGTTCACAGATACGCAGTATTTT CASSPGQGWFTDTQYF
TRBJ2-5 TRBV14 - TRBD2 TGTGCCAGTCAGCGGGGAATTGCAGAGACCCAGTACTTC CASQRGIAETQYF
TRBJ1-5 TRBV28 few - TGTGCCAGCAGTTTCGACCTTGGCCGTCAGCCCCAGCATTTT CASSFDLGRQPQHF
TRBJ2-5 TRBV5-4 once - TGTGCCAGCAGCTTGGGTGACAGGAAAGAGACCCAGTACTTC CASSLGDRKETQYF
TRBJ2-1 TRBV7-6 - - TGTGCCAGCAGCCTTGGGAGGAATGAGCAGTTCTTC CASSLGRNEQFF
TRBJ1-1 TRBV7-2 once TRBD1 TGTGCCAGCAGCTTAATTACAGGGGGTTCTGAAGCTTTCTTT CASSLITGGSEAFF
TRBJ1-1 TRBV9 once - TGTGCCAGCAGCCTAGTATTGGGGACTGAAGCTTTCTTT CASSLVLGTEAFF
TRBJ1-3 TRBV11-3 few - TGTGCCAGCAGCCCCGGGACCGAGCGGGGAAACACCATATATTTT CASSPGTERGNTIYF
TRBJ1-5 TRBV4-3 - TRBD1 TGCGCCAGCAGCCAAGATTACGACAGGGGCAATCAGCCCCAGCATTTT CASSQDYDRGNQPQHF
TRBJ2-2 TRBV7-9 - TRBD2 TGTGCCAGCAGCTTTGGGACACTAGCGGGAGATTCCACCGGGGAGCTGTTTTTT CASSFGTLAGDSTGELFF
TRBJ1-2 TRBV27 - - TGTGCCAGCCGGGGGGTTGCGGGTAACTATGGCTACACCTTC CASRGVAGNYGYTF
TRBJ1-2 TRBV27 - - TGTGCCAGCAGTTTAGACGTTTTGTGGAGGGGCTATGGCTACACCTTC CASSLDVLWRGYGYTF
TRBJ2-4 TRBV14 - - TGTGCCAGCAGCCAAGTTCTGGGGACGGGACTAGCCAAAAACATTCAGTACTTC CASSQVLGTGLAKNIQYF
TRBJ2-1 TRBV7-9 once TRBD2 TGTGCCAGCAGCCGCCCTAGCGGAATTCACAATGAGCAGTTCTTC CASSRPSGIHNEQFF
TRBJ2-2 TRBV27 - TRBD2 TGTGCCAGCACCACCGGGACAGCTTATAGACTAGCGGGAAACACCGGGGAGCTGTTTTTT CASTTGTAYRLAGNTGELFF
TRBJ1-1 TRBV28 - - TGTGCCAGCAGTGCCTGGGCGGAGACAGTTAACACTGAAGCTTTCTTT CASSAWAETVNTEAFF
TRBJ2-1 TRBV9 - TRBD2 TGTGCCAGCAGCTTCCGAGCGGGAAGCTCCTACAATGAGCAGTTCTTC CASSFRAGSSYNEQFF
TRBJ1-2 TRBV7-9 - - TGTGCCAGCAGCTTAGCGGGGTGGGGGACCTATGGCTACACCTTC CASSLAGWGTYGYTF
TRBJ2-1 TRBV2 - - TGTGCCACCGCCCGAGGGGGCTCCTACAATGAGCAGTTCTTC CATARGGSYNEQFF
TRBJ2-1 TRBV11-3 - - TGTGCCAGCAGCTTAGAAAGTGTACTAGTCGGAACCTCCTACAATGAGCAGTTCTTC CASSLESVLVGTSYNEQFF